This T cell receptor beta chain was identified during a study of T cells in Graves' hyperthyroidism and ophthalmopathy. CDR3 size: 15 residues. Trimming removed 4 bases from V and 5 bases from J; junction bases left unmatched: 11. Per germline, CDR1 ENHRY and CDR2 SYGVKD. RNA transcripts served as the template for amplifying TCR beta CDR3 regions. The primer set for the first-round RT-PCR of the TCR CDR3 was HTBI. TCRdb itself ran the multiplex PCR reads through MiXCR, one entry per CDR3 protein. The table lists about 560,000 distinct CDR3 sequences, over 15% of them singletons. The sequenced material came from blood. The origin of this receptor is a woman aged 18-29 years with Graves' hyperthyroidism. The V call is TRBV10-3, the J call TRBJ2-7; 7 bases match TRBD1. The CDR3 DNA follows: TGTGCCATCAGTGGGAGACAGGGTTCGCCAAACGAGCAGTACTTC. This codes for CAISGRQGSPNEQYF.